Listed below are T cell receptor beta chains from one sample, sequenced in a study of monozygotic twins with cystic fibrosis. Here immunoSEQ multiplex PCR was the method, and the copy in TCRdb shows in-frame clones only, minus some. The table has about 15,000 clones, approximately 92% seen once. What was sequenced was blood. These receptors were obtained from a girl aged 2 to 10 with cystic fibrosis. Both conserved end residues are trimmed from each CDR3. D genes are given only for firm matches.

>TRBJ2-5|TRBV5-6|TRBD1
ASSSGQQETQY
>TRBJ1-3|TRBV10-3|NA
ATTASSGNTIY
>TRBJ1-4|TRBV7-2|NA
ASSLGGAPNEKLF
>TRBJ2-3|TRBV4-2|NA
ASRELTPFSTDTQY
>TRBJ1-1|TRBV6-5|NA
ASSYSAGESF
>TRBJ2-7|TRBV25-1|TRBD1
ASSAGGPIRR
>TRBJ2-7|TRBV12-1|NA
ASSHGPGLAESYEQY